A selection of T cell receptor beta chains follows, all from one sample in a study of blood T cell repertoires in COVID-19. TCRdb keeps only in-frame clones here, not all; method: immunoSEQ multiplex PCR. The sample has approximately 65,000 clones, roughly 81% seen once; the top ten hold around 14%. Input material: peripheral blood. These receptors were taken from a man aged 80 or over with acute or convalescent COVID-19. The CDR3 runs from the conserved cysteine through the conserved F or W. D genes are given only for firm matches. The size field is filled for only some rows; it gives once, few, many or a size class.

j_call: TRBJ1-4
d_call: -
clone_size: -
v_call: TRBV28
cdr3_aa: CASSLNQGSAVKLFF
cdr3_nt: TGTGCCAGCAGTTTAAACCAGGGTAGTGCGGTGAAACTGTTTTTT

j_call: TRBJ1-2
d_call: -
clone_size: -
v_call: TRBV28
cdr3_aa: CASSPPGGDGYTF
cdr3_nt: TGTGCCAGCAGTCCCCCGGGAGGGGATGGCTACACCTTC

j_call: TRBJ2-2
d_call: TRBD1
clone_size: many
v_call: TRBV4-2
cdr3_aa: CASSQRTGPASGELFF
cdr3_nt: TGTGCCAGCAGCCAACGGACAGGCCCAGCGAGCGGGGAGCTGTTTTTT

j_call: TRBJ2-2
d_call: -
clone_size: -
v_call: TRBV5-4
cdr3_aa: CASRQIDRNTGELFF
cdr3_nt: TGTGCCAGCAGACAGATTGACAGGAACACCGGGGAGCTGTTTTTT

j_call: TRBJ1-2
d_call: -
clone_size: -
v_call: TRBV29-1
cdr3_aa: CSVAGQNYGYTF
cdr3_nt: TGCAGCGTGGCGGGTCAGAACTATGGCTACACCTTC

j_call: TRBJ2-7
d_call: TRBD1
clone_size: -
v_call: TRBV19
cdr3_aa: CASAQGTDSYEQYF
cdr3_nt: TGTGCCAGTGCACAGGGGACGGACTCCTACGAGCAGTACTTC

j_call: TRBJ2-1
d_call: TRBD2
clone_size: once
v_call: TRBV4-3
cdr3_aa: CASSYRPSGYEQFF
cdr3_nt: TGCGCCAGCAGCTACCGTCCTAGCGGGTATGAGCAGTTCTTC

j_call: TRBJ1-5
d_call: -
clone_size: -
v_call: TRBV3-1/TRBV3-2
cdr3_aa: CASSQYSNQPQHF
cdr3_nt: TGTGCCAGCAGCCAGTATAGCAATCAGCCCCAGCATTTT

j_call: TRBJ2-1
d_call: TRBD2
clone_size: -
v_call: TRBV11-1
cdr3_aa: CASSLAGLAGGEQFF
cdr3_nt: TGTGCCAGCAGCTTAGCGGGCCTAGCGGGAGGAGAGCAGTTCTTC

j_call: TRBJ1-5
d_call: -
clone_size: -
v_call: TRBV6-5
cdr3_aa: CASSYDFRQPQHF
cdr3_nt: TGTGCCAGCAGTTACGATTTCAGGCAGCCCCAGCATTTT

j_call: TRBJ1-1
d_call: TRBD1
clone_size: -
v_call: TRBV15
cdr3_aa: CATGDRGNTEAFF
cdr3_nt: TGTGCCACCGGGGACAGGGGGAACACTGAAGCTTTCTTT

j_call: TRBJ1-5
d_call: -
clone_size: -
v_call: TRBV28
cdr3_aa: CASSSIQGNQPQHF
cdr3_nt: TGTGCCAGCAGTTCAATACAGGGTAATCAGCCCCAGCATTTT

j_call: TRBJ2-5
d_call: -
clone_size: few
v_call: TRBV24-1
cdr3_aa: CATSERDSLGTQYF
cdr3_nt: TGTGCCACCAGTGAGCGGGACAGCCTGGGGACCCAGTACTTC

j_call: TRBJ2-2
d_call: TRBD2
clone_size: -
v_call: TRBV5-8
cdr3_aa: CASIRGGLNTGELFF
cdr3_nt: TGTGCCAGCATACGGGGGGGATTGAACACCGGGGAGCTGTTTTTT

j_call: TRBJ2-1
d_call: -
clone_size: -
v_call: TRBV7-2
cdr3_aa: CASSLTSRATYNEQFF
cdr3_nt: TGTGCCAGCAGCTTGACCTCCAGGGCCACCTACAATGAGCAGTTCTTC

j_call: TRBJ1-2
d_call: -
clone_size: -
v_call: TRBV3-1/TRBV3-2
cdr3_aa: CASPGGGESHYGYTF
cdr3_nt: TGTGCCAGCCCGGGGGGCGGAGAGTCTCACTATGGCTACACCTTC

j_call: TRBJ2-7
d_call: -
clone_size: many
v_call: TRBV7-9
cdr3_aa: CASSLALAYGGEQYF
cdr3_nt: TGTGCCAGCAGCTTAGCGCTAGCTTACGGAGGCGAGCAGTACTTC

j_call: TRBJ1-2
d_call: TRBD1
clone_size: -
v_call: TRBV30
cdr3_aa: CAWSADRVDYGYTF
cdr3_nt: TGTGCCTGGAGTGCGGACAGGGTCGACTATGGCTACACCTTC

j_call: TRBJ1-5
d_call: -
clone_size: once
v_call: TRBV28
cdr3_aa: CASKSGGGTRQPQHF
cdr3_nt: TGTGCCAGCAAGTCCGGTGGAGGGACCCGGCAGCCCCAGCATTTT

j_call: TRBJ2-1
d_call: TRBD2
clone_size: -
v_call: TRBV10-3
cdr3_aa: CAISESLAGVVGNEQFF
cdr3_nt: TGTGCCATCAGTGAGTCTCTAGCGGGAGTAGTGGGGAATGAGCAGTTCTTC

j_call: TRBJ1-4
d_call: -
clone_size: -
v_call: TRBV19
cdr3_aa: CASSMPLQGGNEKLFF
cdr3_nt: TGTGCCAGTAGTATGCCCCTTCAGGGCGGTAATGAAAAACTGTTTTTT

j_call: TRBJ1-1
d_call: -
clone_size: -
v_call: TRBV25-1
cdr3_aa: CASSVAGSTEAFF
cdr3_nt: TGTGCCAGCAGTGTTGCGGGGTCGACTGAAGCTTTCTTT

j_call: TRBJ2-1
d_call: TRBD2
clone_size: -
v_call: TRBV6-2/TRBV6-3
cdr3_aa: CASSYSGTSGRSWNEQFF
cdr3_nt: TGTGCCAGCAGTTACTCCGGGACTAGCGGGAGGTCGTGGAATGAGCAGTTCTTC

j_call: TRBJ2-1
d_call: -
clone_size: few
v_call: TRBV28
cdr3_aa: CASSPPGQRYNEQFF
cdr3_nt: TGTGCCAGCAGCCCCCCCGGACAGCGTTACAATGAGCAGTTCTTC

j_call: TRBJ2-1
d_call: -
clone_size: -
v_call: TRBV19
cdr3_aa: CASSNPRLAEYNEQFF
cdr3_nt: TGTGCCAGTAGTAACCCGAGATTAGCGGAATACAATGAGCAGTTCTTC

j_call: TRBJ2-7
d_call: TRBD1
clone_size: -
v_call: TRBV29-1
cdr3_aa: CSVGGNWDRGTHEQYF
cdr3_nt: TGCAGCGTTGGAGGAAATTGGGACAGGGGTACCCACGAGCAGTACTTC

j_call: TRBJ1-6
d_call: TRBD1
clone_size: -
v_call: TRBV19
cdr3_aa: CASSNPGTVISPLHF
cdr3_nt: TGTGCCAGTAGTAACCCCGGGACAGTAATTTCACCCCTCCACTTT

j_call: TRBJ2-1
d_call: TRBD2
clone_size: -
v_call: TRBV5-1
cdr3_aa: CASRTDPGLARYNEQFF
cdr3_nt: TGCGCCAGCCGCACTGATCCGGGACTAGCGAGATACAATGAGCAGTTCTTC

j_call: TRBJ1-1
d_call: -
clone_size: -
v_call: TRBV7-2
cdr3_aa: CASSSLTLGEAFF
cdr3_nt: TGTGCCAGCAGCTCACTGACTCTAGGTGAAGCTTTCTTT

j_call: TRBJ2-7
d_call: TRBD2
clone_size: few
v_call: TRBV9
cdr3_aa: CASSVDRTSGVYEQYF
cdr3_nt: TGTGCCAGCAGCGTCGATAGGACTAGCGGAGTTTACGAGCAGTACTTC

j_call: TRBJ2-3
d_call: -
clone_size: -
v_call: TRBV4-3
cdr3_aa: CASSQGGHSTDTQYF
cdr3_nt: TGCGCCAGCAGCCAAGGAGGACACAGCACAGATACGCAGTATTTT